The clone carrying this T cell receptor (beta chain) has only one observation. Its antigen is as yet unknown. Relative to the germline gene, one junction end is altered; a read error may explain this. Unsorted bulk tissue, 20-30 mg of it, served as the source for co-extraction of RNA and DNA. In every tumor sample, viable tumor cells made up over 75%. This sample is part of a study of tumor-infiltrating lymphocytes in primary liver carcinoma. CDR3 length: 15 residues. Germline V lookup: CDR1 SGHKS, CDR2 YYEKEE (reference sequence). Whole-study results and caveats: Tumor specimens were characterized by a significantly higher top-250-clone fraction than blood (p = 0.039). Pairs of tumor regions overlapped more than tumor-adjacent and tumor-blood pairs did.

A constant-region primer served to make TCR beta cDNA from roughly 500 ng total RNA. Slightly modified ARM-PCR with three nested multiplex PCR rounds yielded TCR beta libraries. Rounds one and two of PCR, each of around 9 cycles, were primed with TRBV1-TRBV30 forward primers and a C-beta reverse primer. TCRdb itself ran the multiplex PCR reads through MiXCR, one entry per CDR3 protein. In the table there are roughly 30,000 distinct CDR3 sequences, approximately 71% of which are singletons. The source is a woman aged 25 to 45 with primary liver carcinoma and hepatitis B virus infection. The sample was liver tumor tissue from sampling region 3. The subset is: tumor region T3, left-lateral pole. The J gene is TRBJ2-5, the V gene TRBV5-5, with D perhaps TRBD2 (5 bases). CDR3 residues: CASSFGLLNQETQYF. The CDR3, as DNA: TGTGCCAGCAGCTTTGGACTCCTGAACCAAGAGACTCAGTACTTC.